This T cell receptor (beta chain) was recovered during a study of blood T cell repertoires in COVID-19. On the study more broadly: Samples taken during acute and convalescent COVID-19 were collected in the United States, Italy and Spain.

Per the original methods: Reference gene primer amplification yielded estimated nucleated cell counts. The table came from immunoSEQ multiplex PCR; TCRdb's copy has only in-frame clones and leaves some out. The V and J calls and the clone size are those of that table, but D and trimming were determined from the DNA. This sample yields 150,000 to 200,000 clones, of which about 77% are seen a single time; approximately 16% belongs to the top ten. Germline V gene lookup returns CDR1 SEHNR and CDR2 FQNEAQ (reference sequence). V was clipped by 2 bases and J by 4 bases, with 6 bases between them. This CDR3 has 12 amino acids. Participant age was roughly 18 to 95 years, and participants resided in roughly 25 US areas. Participants' reported clinical history set cohort assignment. A remark on this clone: The same CDR3 also results from other DNA sequences found in this sample.

Material: PBMCs or T cells enriched from blood (not recorded which). The source of this sequence is a woman aged 45-65 years with acute COVID-19. V usage is TRBV7-9 and J usage is TRBJ2-7, with a weak D call TRBD1 (6 bases). CDR3: CASSLTGYEQYV. Written as DNA, the CDR3 is TGTGCCAGCAGCTTAACAGGGTACGAGCAGTACGTC.